Presented here are 7 T cell receptor beta chains from one specimen sequenced in a study of OX40 agonist ivuxolimab in advanced cancers. Only in-frame clones appear in the TCRdb table, and some are missing; sequencing was by immunoSEQ multiplex PCR. There are about 100,000 clones in the sample; about 89% occur only once, and roughly 0.15% lies in the top ten. Sequences were derived from CD4+ or CD8+ T cells sorted from blood, sampled in a trial of the OX40 agonist ivuxolimab. The receptors stem from an adult with an advanced solid tumor such as melanoma, head and neck, liver or kidney cancer.

The J gene is TRBJ2-6, the V gene TRBV7-8; D unclear. This CDR3 region has 15 residues. Germline loops: CDR1 SGHVS, CDR2 FQNEAQ. With 10 bases removed from V and 6 bases from J, the gap between germline ends came to 19 bases. The CDR3 coding sequence is TGTGCCACCCTCGGTTCGAGCGCTTTGGCCAACGTCCTGACTTTC. It is translated as CATLGSSALANVLTF.

V gene TRBV27 combines with J gene TRBJ1-6; 9 bases fit TRBD1. CDR1 is MNHEY and CDR2 is SMNVEV in the germline V gene (reference sequence). The V and J ends lost 8 bases and 8 bases, in that order; junction bases with no gene match: 7. CDR3 size: 14 residues. For the CDR3, the DNA is TGTGCCAGCCGCGCACAGGGGGCCTATTCACCCCTCCACTTT. Its protein is CASRAQGAYSPLHF.

The chain carries TRBV5-8 and TRBJ1-2, with TRBD1 as a possible D gene (6 bases). Trimming stripped 3 bases from V and 4 bases from J, with 13 bases between. Per germline, CDR1 SGHTS and CDR2 YDEGEE. The CDR3 sequence is 14 residues long. The CDR3 sequence is CASSSRGGSYGYTF. The CDR3 DNA reads as TGTGCCAGCAGCTCAAGGGGGGGAAGCTATGGCTACACCTTC.

The V call is TRBV7-6, the J call TRBJ1-6; D uncertain. Germline CDR1 is SGHVS and CDR2 is FNYEAQ. The V end lost 5 bases, the J end lost 6 bases, and 8 bases lay between the germline ends. The CDR3 runs 13 residues. The DNA for the CDR3 is TGTGCCAGCAGCGCCGGCAGTAATTCACCCCTCCACTTT. It yields the protein CASSAGSNSPLHF.

The chain uses TRBV5-1 and TRBJ2-3, with TRBD2 identical over 10 bases. Unmatched junction bases numbered 6, after V lost 0 bases and J lost 2 bases. Germline-derived CDR1 and CDR2 are SGHRS and YFSETQ. The CDR3 loop spans 17 amino acids. CDR3 protein: CASSLGSSGSPTDTQYF. The CDR3 nucleotides are TGCGCCAGCAGCTTGGGTTCTAGCGGGAGTCCCACAGATACGCAGTATTTT.

V is TRBV7-6 and J is TRBJ1-6; D is ambiguous. This CDR3 contains 15 residues. Germline CDR1 is SGHVS and CDR2 is FNYEAQ. Trimming stripped 2 bases from V and 7 bases from J, with 12 bases between. The CDR3, as DNA: TGTGCCAGCAGCTTAAGGATGGGAAACAATTCACCCCTCCACTTT. Translating gives CASSLRMGNNSPLHF.

V gene TRBV5-4 combines with J gene TRBJ2-7; D ambiguous. CDR3 length equals 14 residues. Trimming stripped 2 bases from V and 2 bases from J, with 11 bases between. Per germline, CDR1 SGHNT and CDR2 YYREEE (reference sequence). The chain's CDR3 is CASSLGPRTYEQYF. The CDR3 DNA follows: TGTGCCAGCAGCTTAGGCCCCAGAACCTACGAGCAGTACTTC.